This T cell receptor (beta chain) came from a study of blood T cells in healthy people across ages. Study background: The template switching approach captured approximately one barcoded beta molecule for every two T cells.

Combining a sample-barcoded 5' primer with a J-beta primer mix, a second PCR ran for roughly 7 to 12 cycles. MiXCR, applied by TCRdb to the 5' RACE reads, yields one record per CDR3 protein. The table records some 1.8 million distinct CDR3 sequences, roughly two fifths of them present only once. Notes on the study in general: Naive T cell percentage strongly correlated with TCR beta diversity.

Of note for this clonotype: Its antigen is still unknown.

PBMCs were isolated at a quantity of at least 7 million per sample. The CDR3 totals 17 residues. Germline values: CDR1 LGHNA, CDR2 YNFKEQ. The sequence came from a human donor in good health. The rearrangement links TRBV4-2 to TRBJ2-4; the D gene is possibly TRBD2 (6 bases). The J call is doubtful: the DNA matches TRBJ2-5 better. The material sequenced was blood. CDR3 DNA sequence: TGTGCCAGCAGCCGCTCCGGGGCTAGCGTGGCCCAAGAGACCCAGTACTTC. This sequence encodes CASSRSGASVAQETQYF.